The next 30 T cell receptor beta chains were all read from a single sample in a study of cytomegalovirus exposure and HLA in healthy donors. PCR primers comprised 60 Vbeta and 13 Jbeta primers. The table came from immunoSEQ multiplex PCR; TCRdb's copy has only in-frame clones and leaves some out. This table holds tens of thousands of clones, 60% to 80% found once. Material: PBMCs. The receptors come from a woman aged 40 to 50 in good health and CMV-seropositive.

This rearrangement joins TRBV20-1 to TRBJ1-2; TRBD1 is a possible D gene (5 bases). Looked up from germline, CDR1 is DFQATT and CDR2 is SNEGSKA (reference sequence). This CDR3 contains 11 residues. The V end was cut by 6 bases, the J end by 6 bases, with 11 bases between. The CDR3 sequence is CSARDSNGYTF. The CDR3 nucleotides read TGCAGTGCCCGGGACTCCAATGGCTACACCTTC.

CDR3 protein: CAWSVRRGNTDTQYF. In DNA form, the CDR3 reads TGTGCCTGGAGTGTTCGTCGGGGGAACACAGATACGCAGTATTTT. This chain connects TRBV30 to TRBJ2-3; TRBD2 might be the D (6 bases). Germline-derived CDR1 and CDR2 are GTSNPN and SVGIG (reference sequence). Deletions cut 0 bases from V and 2 bases from J, with 12 bases between. This CDR3 spans 15 amino acids.

The chain combines TRBV7-7 with TRBJ2-3; 9 bases map to TRBD1. Trimming removed 1 base from V and 9 bases from J; junction bases left unmatched: 5. The CDR3 spans 14 residues. Germline loops: CDR1 SSHAT, CDR2 FNYEAQ (reference sequence). The CDR3 loop reads CASSLGTGDATQYF. The CDR3 DNA reads TGTGCCAGCAGCTTAGGGACAGGGGACGCAACGCAGTATTTT.

The rearrangement joins TRBV19 to TRBJ1-5, with D uncertain. Looked up from germline, CDR1 is LNHDA and CDR2 is SQIVND (reference sequence). CDR3 length: 15 residues. Trimming took 7 bases from V and 2 from J, leaving 15 bases between them. In nucleotides, the CDR3 is TGTGCCAGTACTGTTTTCACAGCTGGCAATCAGCCCCAGCATTTT. Translated, it gives CASTVFTAGNQPQHF.

This clone was seen a handful of times. The J gene is TRBJ1-5, the V gene TRBV2; 8 positions agree with TRBD1. The CDR3 covers 14 residues. V gave up 4 bases and J gave up 4 bases; unmatched junction bases: 3. Germline assignment: CDR1 SNHLY and CDR2 FYNNEI. CDR3 amino acids: CASSGDRGNQPQHF. CDR3 coding DNA: TGTGCCAGCAGTGGAGACAGGGGTAATCAGCCCCAGCATTTT.

V usage is TRBV19 and J usage is TRBJ1-5, with 9 bases matching TRBD1. Unmatched junction bases numbered 17, after V lost 6 bases and J lost 2 bases. The CDR3 covers 19 residues. The germline V gene has CDR1 LNHDA and CDR2 SQIVND (reference sequence). The CDR3 sequence: CASRRTGEAGSGRNQPQHF. Written as DNA, the CDR3 is TGTGCCAGTAGGCGGACAGGGGAGGCAGGGAGCGGACGCAATCAGCCCCAGCATTTT.

The table lists this clone with a few counts. The CDR3 here is CASSERGNHEQYF. As DNA, the CDR3 is TGTGCCAGCAGTGAAAGGGGAAACCACGAGCAGTACTTC. The chain joins TRBV2 to TRBJ2-7; D perhaps matches TRBD1 (5 bases). The CDR3 runs 13 residues. V was trimmed by 2 bases and J by 5 bases, leaving 10 bases between them. Germline V gene lookup returns CDR1 SNHLY and CDR2 FYNNEI.

J is TRBJ1-4 and V is TRBV25-1, with a weak D call TRBD1 (6 bases). Germline values: CDR1 MGHDK, CDR2 SYGVNS. Trimming shortened V by 4 bases and J by 5 bases, and 20 bases separated the two germline ends. The CDR3 contains 17 residues. For the CDR3, the DNA is TGTGCCAGCAGTGGATCGGGGGGCGGGCGGGAAAATGAAAAACTGTTTTTT. It is translated as CASSGSGGGRENEKLFF.

The V and J genes are TRBV30 and TRBJ2-7; TRBD1 aligns across 8 bases. This CDR3 is 18 amino acids long. CDR1 and CDR2 (germline): GTSNPN, SVGIG (reference sequence). The trim removed 2 bases at V and 4 bases at J, leaving 19 bases unmatched. The CDR3 here is CAWSKGVVSQGASYEQYF. Written as DNA, the CDR3 is TGTGCCTGGAGTAAAGGGGTTGTCTCGCAGGGGGCAAGTTACGAGCAGTACTTC.

The table lists this clone with a few counts. J is TRBJ2-2 and V is TRBV5-1; D is perhaps TRBD2 (6 bases). This CDR3 has 15 residues. The V gene's germline CDR1 is SGHRS and CDR2 YFSETQ. V shed 6 bases and J shed 3 bases, with 15 bases lying between them. The CDR3 sequence: CASIQTSGDTGELFF. In DNA, the CDR3 is TGCGCCAGCATCCAGACCTCGGGGGACACCGGGGAGCTGTTTTTT.

This chain links TRBV7-2 with TRBJ1-2, with 7 positions matching TRBD1. The J segment lost 0 bases and the V segment lost 5 bases, leaving 9 bases of the junction unmatched. Germline CDR1 SGHTA, CDR2 FQGNSA. This CDR3 comprises 16 residues. CDR3 DNA: TGTGCCAGCAGCCCACAGCCCGGGACAGCTAACTATGGCTACACCTTC. Residues: CASSPQPGTANYGYTF.

The chain is built from TRBV4-2 and TRBJ2-5; 12 bases agree with TRBD2. This CDR3 is 15 amino acids long. The ends lost 7 bases at V and 1 base at J; junction bases unmatched: 4. In germline, CDR1 is LGHNA, CDR2 YNFKEQ. This CDR3 reads CASTRLAGAQETQYF. The DNA for the CDR3 is TGTGCCAGCACCCGACTAGCGGGGGCCCAAGAGACCCAGTACTTC.

As DNA, the CDR3 is TGTGCCAGCAGCTTATACGGTGAGAACACTGAAGCTTTCTTT. Amino acid sequence: CASSLYGENTEAFF. The chain combines TRBV7-9 with TRBJ1-1, with D hard to call. CDR3 length equals 14 residues. V lost 2 bases and J 1 base, leaving 8 bases between the germline ends. The germline V gene encodes CDR1 SEHNR and CDR2 FQNEAQ (reference sequence). The full variable domain, completed using reference TRBV7-9 and TRBJ1-1, is DTGVSQNPRHKITKRGQNVTFRCDPISEHNRLYWYRQTLGQGPEFLTYFQNEAQLEKSRLLSDRFSAERPKGSFSTLEIQRTEQGDSAMYLCASSLYGENTEAFFGQGTRLTVV.

The V call is TRBV7-7, the J call TRBJ2-5, with 8 nucleotides matching TRBD2. The germline CDR1 and CDR2 sequences are SSHAT and FNYEAQ (reference sequence). V lost 5 bases and J lost 4; bases outside the gene matches: 3. There are 13 residues in the CDR3. The CDR3 loop reads CASSPGTRETQYF. CDR3 nucleotide sequence: TGTGCCAGCAGCCCCGGGACTAGAGAGACCCAGTACTTC.

Concerning this clone: A junction end diverges from the germline sequence, so it may reflect a read error. The chain employs TRBV7-7 and TRBJ2-3; 8 positions agree with TRBD1. This CDR3 has 13 residues. CDR1 and CDR2 from the germline V gene are SSHAT and FNYEAQ (reference sequence). In nucleotides, the CDR3 is TGTGCTAGCAGCTTGGACAGGGCAGATACGCAGTATTTT. This translates into CASSLDRADTQYF.

This clone was recorded once. V usage is TRBV19 and J usage is TRBJ1-1; possibly TRBD1 for D (5 bases). CDR1 and CDR2 from the germline V gene are LNHDA and SQIVND (reference sequence). The CDR3 consists of 15 residues. Trimming removed 4 bases at V and 5 bases at J, with 17 bases between. CDR3 coding DNA: TGTGCCAGTAGTACCCCCGGGGGGGAGGGGACTGAAGCTTTCTTT. This codes for CASSTPGGEGTEAFF.

V gene TRBV2 combines with J gene TRBJ1-5; 7 nucleotides line up with TRBD1. Per the germline V gene, CDR1 is SNHLY and CDR2 is FYNNEI. J was trimmed by 0 bases and V by 3 bases; bases with no gene match: 5. There are 16 residues in the CDR3. The CDR3 loop is CASSEDRSYSNQPQHF. DNA of the CDR3: TGTGCCAGCAGTGAGGACAGGTCTTATAGCAATCAGCCCCAGCATTTT.

This clone is deemed medium-sized. This chain connects TRBV10-3 to TRBJ1-2; 9 bases are shared with TRBD1. This CDR3 comprises 13 residues. V lost 3 bases to trimming and J lost 7 bases; unmatched junction nucleotides: 3. Germline CDR1 and CDR2: ENHRY and SYGVKD. The CDR3 loop is CAISDPGQGGYTF. The CDR3 region has the DNA TGTGCCATCAGTGACCCGGGACAGGGTGGCTACACCTTC.

This clone was seen a handful of times. This chain joins TRBV11-3 and TRBJ1-1; 8 bases fit TRBD1. From germline, CDR1 is SGHNT and CDR2 YENEEA. CDR3 length: 16 amino acids. V was pared by 0 bases and J by 10 bases, with 13 bases of the junction left unmatched. In DNA form, the CDR3 reads TGTGCCAGCAGCTTAGATCAGACAGGGGCCGAACGGGGAGCTTTCTTT. Protein sequence: CASSLDQTGAERGAFF.

This chain joins TRBV7-6 and TRBJ1-1, with D hard to call. In germline, CDR1 is SGHVS, CDR2 FNYEAQ. V lost 5 bases and J 8 bases, leaving 9 bases between the germline ends. The CDR3 is made up of 11 amino acids. CDR3 in DNA: TGTGCCAGCAGCCCGATGCGGGAAGCTTTCTTT. It yields the protein CASSPMREAFF.

The chain joins TRBV10-2 to TRBJ1-1; weak D call: TRBD1 (6 bases). The CDR3 contains 17 residues. Germline-derived CDR1 and CDR2 are WSHSY and SAAADI. V gave up 3 bases and J gave up 0 bases, with 17 bases separating them. CDR3 DNA sequence: TGCGCCAGCAGTGACGAAGGGGGTGATGCTATGAACACTGAAGCTTTCTTT. As protein: CASSDEGGDAMNTEAFF.

This chain uses TRBV5-1 with TRBJ1-1, with 7 nucleotides matching TRBD1. J gave up 0 bases and V 2 bases, and 4 bases lay outside the gene matches. CDR1 is SGHRS, CDR2 YFSETQ, per germline. CDR3 length equals 15 residues. The CDR3 is CASSLRTGMNTEAFF. The CDR3 nucleotides are TGCGCCAGCAGCTTACGGACAGGCATGAACACTGAAGCTTTCTTT.

The gene calls are TRBV2 and TRBJ2-3; no definite D call. From germline, CDR1 is SNHLY and CDR2 FYNNEI. The CDR3 is made up of 14 amino acids. Trimming pared 4 bases from V and 0 bases from J, leaving 8 bases between. DNA for the CDR3: TGTGCCAGCAGTGTGGTGGCTAGCACAGATACGCAGTATTTT. It yields the protein CASSVVASTDTQYF.

This chain joins TRBV6-1 and TRBJ2-3; tentative D call: TRBD2 (5 bases). The CDR3 runs 14 residues. Trimming removed 3 bases at V and 5 bases at J, with 12 bases between. Germline V gene sequence: CDR1 MNHNS, CDR2 SASEGT. The CDR3 sequence is CASSEQAVVDTQYF. CDR3 DNA: TGTGCCAGCAGTGAGCAAGCGGTGGTAGATACGCAGTATTTT.

The chain carries TRBV7-7 and TRBJ2-3; D is perhaps TRBD2 (6 bases). There are 16 residues in the CDR3. Trimming took 3 bases from V and 2 from J, leaving 15 bases between them. Germline lookup yields CDR1 SSHAT and CDR2 FNYEAQ (reference sequence). The CDR3 coding sequence is TGTGCCAGCAGCTTGGGCGGCGGGGCCAACACAGATACGCAGTATTTT. The encoded protein is CASSLGGGANTDTQYF.

V is TRBV19 and J is TRBJ1-2; TRBD1 is a possible D gene (5 bases). The ends were cut back, 2 bases at V and 3 bases at J, with 13 bases in the middle. The germline CDR1 and CDR2 sequences are LNHDA and SQIVND (reference sequence). The CDR3 loop spans 15 amino acids. CDR3 in amino acids: CASSIRGEVHYGYTF. CDR3 bases: TGTGCCAGTAGTATAAGAGGGGAGGTTCACTATGGCTACACCTTC.

The chain couples TRBV19 to TRBJ1-4; possible D gene TRBD1, 5 bases. This CDR3 contains 12 residues. Germline-derived CDR1 and CDR2 are LNHDA and SQIVND (reference sequence). V lost 11 bases and J lost 10, with 17 bases in between. CDR3 sequence reads: CAAGLGGGKLFF. The DNA for the CDR3 is TGTGCCGCAGGACTCGGGGGTGGAAAACTGTTTTTT.

This clone was observed a few times. The V and J genes are TRBV7-2 and TRBJ1-2; no firm D call. Trimming cost V 5 bases and J 1 base, with 8 bases left between them. The length of the CDR3 is 13 residues. CDR1 and CDR2 (germline): SGHTA, FQGNSA. The CDR3 DNA reads as TGTGCCAGCAGCGCTAGAGTTAACTATGGCTACACCTTC. This codes for CASSARVNYGYTF.

The chain uses TRBV5-4 and TRBJ2-7; a possible D gene is TRBD2 (5 bases). V shed 1 base and J shed 2 bases, with 10 bases lying between them. Looked up from germline, CDR1 is SGHNT and CDR2 is YYREEE (reference sequence). CDR3 length: 14 amino acids. The chain's CDR3 is CASSLPGNPYEQYF. DNA for the CDR3: TGTGCCAGCAGCTTGCCGGGGAACCCCTACGAGCAGTACTTC.

This chain uses TRBV19 with TRBJ2-7; TRBD2 aligns across 10 bases. V lost 7 bases to trimming and J lost 5 bases; unmatched junction nucleotides: 17. This CDR3 has 17 amino acids. From germline, CDR1 is LNHDA and CDR2 SQIVND (reference sequence). For the CDR3, the DNA is TGTGCCAGTAAGAGGAGGCGCAGCGGGGGGGCCTCGGACGAGCAGTACTTC. Translated, it gives CASKRRRSGGASDEQYF. Supplemented by reference TRBV19 and TRBJ2-7, the full variable domain reads DGGITQSPKYLFRKEGQNVTLSCEQNLNHDAMYWYRQDPGQGLRLIYYSQIVNDFQKGDIAEGYSVSREKKESFPLTVTSAQKNPTAFYLCASKRRRSGGASDEQYFGPGTRLTVT.